The 9 T cell receptor beta chains in this list originate from one sample, sequenced in a study of memory CD4+ T cells and cytomegalovirus serostatus. The sort gate was single viable CD3+CD4+CD8-CD45RO+ cells for memory CD4+ T cells. Clones were read by immunoSEQ multiplex PCR, and TCRdb kept only the in-frame ones, dropping some. The sample records under 50,000 clones, 65% to 80% being singletons. Sequencing was done on a sample of memory CD4+ T cells from blood. These receptors all come from an adult in good health and CMV-seropositive.

V and J are TRBV5-1 and TRBJ2-6; D is unresolved. CDR3 length equals 14 residues. Trimming removed 5 bases from V and 1 base from J, with 7 bases in between. Germline V gene lookup returns CDR1 SGHRS and CDR2 YFSETQ. CDR3 protein: CASRVSSGANVLTF. In nucleotides, the CDR3 is TGCGCCAGCAGAGTATCGTCTGGGGCCAACGTCCTGACTTTC.

The gene calls are TRBV7-3 and TRBJ2-6; TRBD1 matches 8 bases. After removal of 5 bases from V and 0 bases from J, the junction contained 12 bases not matched to a gene. CDR3 length equals 19 residues. Germline CDR1 reads SGHTA; CDR2 reads FQGTGA. This chain's CDR3 is CASSPHPQGAPSGANVLTF. In DNA, the CDR3 is TGTGCCAGCAGCCCTCACCCCCAGGGGGCGCCCTCTGGGGCCAACGTCCTGACTTTC.

The genes are TRBV7-2 and TRBJ2-7, with D possibly TRBD1 on 6 matching bases. Germline V gene sequence: CDR1 SGHTA, CDR2 FQGNSA. With 7 bases removed from V and 0 bases from J, the gap between germline ends came to 16 bases. The CDR3 totals 15 residues. CDR3 coding DNA: TGTGCCAGCACCCGATTTGGACAGCCCTCCTACGAGCAGTACTTC. Protein sequence: CASTRFGQPSYEQYF.

The rearrangement joins TRBV2 to TRBJ2-3; D is perhaps TRBD1 (6 bases). The germline gives CDR1 SNHLY, CDR2 FYNNEI. This CDR3 has 19 amino acids. Between the trimmed V and J ends, which lost 3 bases and 1 base, there was a span of 23 bases. CDR3 residues: CASSDLEFKTGWGTDTQYF. DNA for the CDR3: TGTGCCAGCAGTGATTTGGAATTTAAGACAGGATGGGGCACAGATACGCAGTATTTT.

The CDR3 region is CASSIGQGLWKTEAFF. Here the CDR3 DNA reads TGTGCCAGTAGTATAGGCCAGGGCCTATGGAAAACTGAAGCTTTCTTT. The chain carries TRBV19 and TRBJ1-1, with D maybe TRBD1 (5 bases). Germline V gene sequence: CDR1 LNHDA, CDR2 SQIVND (reference sequence). The CDR3 covers 16 residues. Trimming removed 1 base at V and 5 bases at J, with 17 bases between.

The chain links TRBV19 to TRBJ2-7, with D tentatively TRBD1 or TRBD2 (5 bases each). V was pared by 6 bases and J by 2 bases, with 20 bases between. The CDR3 loop spans 16 amino acids. Germline V gene lookup returns CDR1 LNHDA and CDR2 SQIVND (reference sequence). The CDR3 protein is CASSPRDGLKTYEQYF. CDR3 sequence (DNA): TGTGCCAGTAGCCCGAGGGACGGCCTAAAAACCTACGAGCAGTACTTC.

The gene calls are TRBV7-2 and TRBJ1-1; D uncertain. This CDR3 has 15 residues. Trimming left V 5 bases short and J 1 base short, with 14 bases between. Germline V gene sequence: CDR1 SGHTA, CDR2 FQGNSA. CDR3 sequence reads: CASSAGWAGNTEAFF. The CDR3 DNA reads TGTGCCAGCAGCGCGGGTTGGGCGGGGAACACTGAAGCTTTCTTT.

The chain recombines TRBV28 with TRBJ2-1; D possibly corresponds to TRBD2 (6 bases). The CDR3 contains 15 residues. Trimming shortened V by 6 bases and J by 4 bases, and 16 bases separated the two germline ends. From germline, CDR1 is MDHEN and CDR2 SYDVKM. CDR3 residues: CASSSRGSIYNEQFF. The DNA for the CDR3 is TGTGCCAGCAGCAGCCGGGGGAGCATATACAATGAGCAGTTCTTC.

The rearrangement links TRBV5-1 to TRBJ2-4; no clear D. Germline-derived CDR1 and CDR2 are SGHRS and YFSETQ. This CDR3 is built from 15 residues. Trimming took 2 bases from V and 1 from J, leaving 10 bases between them. The CDR3 region is CASSFSGDAKNIQYF. The CDR3 nucleotides read TGCGCCAGCAGCTTCTCCGGAGACGCCAAAAACATTCAGTACTTC. Drawing the rest from reference TRBV5-1 and TRBJ2-4, the complete variable domain is KAGVTQTPRYLIKTRGQQVTLSCSPISGHRSVSWYQQTPGQGLQFLFEYFSETQRNKGNFPGRFSGRQFSNSRSEMNVSTLELGDSALYLCASSFSGDAKNIQYFGAGTRLSVL.